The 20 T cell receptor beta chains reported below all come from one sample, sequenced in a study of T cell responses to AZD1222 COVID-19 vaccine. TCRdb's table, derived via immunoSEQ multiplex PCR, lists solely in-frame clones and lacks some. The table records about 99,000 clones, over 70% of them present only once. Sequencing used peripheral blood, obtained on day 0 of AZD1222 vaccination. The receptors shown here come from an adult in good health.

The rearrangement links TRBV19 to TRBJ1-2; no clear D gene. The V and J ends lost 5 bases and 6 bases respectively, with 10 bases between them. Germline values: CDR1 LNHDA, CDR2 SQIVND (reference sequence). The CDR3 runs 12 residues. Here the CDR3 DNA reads TGTGCCAGTAGTGCCCGGGCCGATGGCTACACCTTC. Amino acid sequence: CASSARADGYTF.

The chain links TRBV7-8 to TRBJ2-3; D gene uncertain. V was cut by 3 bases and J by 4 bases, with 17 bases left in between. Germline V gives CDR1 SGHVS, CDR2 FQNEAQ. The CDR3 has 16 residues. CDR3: CASSFFGRAGADTQYF. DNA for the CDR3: TGTGCCAGCAGCTTTTTTGGTCGGGCCGGAGCAGATACGCAGTATTTT.

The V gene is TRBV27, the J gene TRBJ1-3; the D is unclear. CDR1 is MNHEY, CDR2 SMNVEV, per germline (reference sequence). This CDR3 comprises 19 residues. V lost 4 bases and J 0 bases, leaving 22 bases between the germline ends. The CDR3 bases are TGTGCCAGCAGTTCCATGTTCTCGGACGGTGGGTTCTCTGGAAACACCATATATTTT. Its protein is CASSSMFSDGGFSGNTIYF.

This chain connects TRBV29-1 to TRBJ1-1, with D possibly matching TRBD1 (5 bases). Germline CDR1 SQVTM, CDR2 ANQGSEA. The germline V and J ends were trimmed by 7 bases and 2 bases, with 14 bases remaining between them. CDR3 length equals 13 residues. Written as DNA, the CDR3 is TGCAGCGGGCAGGGTTCCCGTAACACTGAAGCTTTCTTT. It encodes CSGQGSRNTEAFF.

CDR3 amino acids: CASSQGGRGNYGYTF. DNA of the CDR3: TGTGCCAGCAGCCAAGGAGGCAGGGGTAACTATGGCTACACCTTC. V usage is TRBV4-2 and J usage is TRBJ1-2, with a possible D match to TRBD1 (6 bases). V dropped 1 base and J dropped 1 base, with 10 bases sitting between them. The CDR3 is 15 residues long. The germline V gene encodes CDR1 LGHNA and CDR2 YNFKEQ.

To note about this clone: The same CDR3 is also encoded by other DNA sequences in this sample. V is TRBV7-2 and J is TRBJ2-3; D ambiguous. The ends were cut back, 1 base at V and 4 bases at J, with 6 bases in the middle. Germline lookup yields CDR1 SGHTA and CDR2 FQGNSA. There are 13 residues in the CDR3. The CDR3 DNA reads TGTGCCAGCAGCTTAGTTCTAGCAGATACGCAGTATTTT. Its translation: CASSLVLADTQYF.

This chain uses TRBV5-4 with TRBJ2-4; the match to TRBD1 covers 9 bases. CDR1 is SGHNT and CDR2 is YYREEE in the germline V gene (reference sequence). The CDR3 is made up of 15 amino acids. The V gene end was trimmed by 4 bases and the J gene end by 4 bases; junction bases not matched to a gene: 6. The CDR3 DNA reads TGTGCCAGCAGCCGTCCGGGACAGGGTAAAAACATTCAGTACTTC. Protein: CASSRPGQGKNIQYF.

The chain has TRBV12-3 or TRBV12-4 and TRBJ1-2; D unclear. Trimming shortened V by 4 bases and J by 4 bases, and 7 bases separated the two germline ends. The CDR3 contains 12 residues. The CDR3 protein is CASSSLTYGYTF. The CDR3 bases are TGTGCCAGCAGTTCTTTGACCTATGGCTACACCTTC.

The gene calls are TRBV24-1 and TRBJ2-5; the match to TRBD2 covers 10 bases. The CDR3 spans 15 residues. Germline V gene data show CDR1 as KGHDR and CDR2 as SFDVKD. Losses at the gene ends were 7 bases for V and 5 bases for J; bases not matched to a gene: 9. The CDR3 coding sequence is TGTGCCACCAGGAGAGGTCTAGCGGGAGACGAGACCCAGTACTTC. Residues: CATRRGLAGDETQYF.

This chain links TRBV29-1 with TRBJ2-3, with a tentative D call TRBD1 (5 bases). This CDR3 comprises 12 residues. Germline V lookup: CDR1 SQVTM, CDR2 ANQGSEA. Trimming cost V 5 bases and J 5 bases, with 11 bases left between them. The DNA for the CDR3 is TGCAGCGTTACACTGACAGTAGATACGCAGTATTTT. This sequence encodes CSVTLTVDTQYF.

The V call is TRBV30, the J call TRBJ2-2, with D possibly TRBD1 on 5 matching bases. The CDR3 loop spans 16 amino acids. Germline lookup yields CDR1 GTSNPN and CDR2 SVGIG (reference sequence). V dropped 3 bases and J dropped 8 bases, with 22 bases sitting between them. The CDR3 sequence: CAWSPSPWPTVGELFF. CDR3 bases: TGTGCCTGGAGCCCTAGTCCCTGGCCGACAGTAGGGGAGCTGTTTTTT.

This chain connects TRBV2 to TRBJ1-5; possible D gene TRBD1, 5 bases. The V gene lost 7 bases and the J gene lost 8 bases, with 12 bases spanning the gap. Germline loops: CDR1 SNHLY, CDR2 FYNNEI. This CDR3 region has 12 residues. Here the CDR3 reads CASIGAREPQHF. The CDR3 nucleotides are TGTGCCAGCATAGGGGCCCGGGAGCCCCAGCATTTT. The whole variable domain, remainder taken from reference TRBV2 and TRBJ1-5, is EPEVTQTPSHQVTQMGQEVILRCVPISNHLYFYWYRQILGQKVEFLVSFYNNEISEKSEIFDDQFSVERPDGSNFTLKIRSTKLEDSAMYFCASIGAREPQHFGDGTRLSIL.

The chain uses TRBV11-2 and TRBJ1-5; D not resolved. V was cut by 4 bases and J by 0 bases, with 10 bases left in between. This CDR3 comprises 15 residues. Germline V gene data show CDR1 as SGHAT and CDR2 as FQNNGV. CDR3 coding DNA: TGTGCCAGCAGCTCTAGCAGCTATAGCAATCAGCCCCAGCATTTT. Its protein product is CASSSSSYSNQPQHF.

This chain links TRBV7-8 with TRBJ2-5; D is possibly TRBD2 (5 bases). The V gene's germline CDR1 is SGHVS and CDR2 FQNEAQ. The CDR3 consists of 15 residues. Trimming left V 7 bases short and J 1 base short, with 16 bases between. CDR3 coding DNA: TGTGCCAGCACCATCTGGAGGTCCATCCAAGAGACCCAGTACTTC. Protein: CASTIWRSIQETQYF.

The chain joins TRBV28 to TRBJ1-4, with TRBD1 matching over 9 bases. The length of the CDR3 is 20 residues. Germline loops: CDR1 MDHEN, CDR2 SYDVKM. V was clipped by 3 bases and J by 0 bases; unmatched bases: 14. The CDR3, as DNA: TGTGCCAGCAGTTTGCTCGGGGGGGGACAGGGTTCTGCAACTAATGAAAAACTGTTTTTT. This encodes CASSLLGGGQGSATNEKLFF.

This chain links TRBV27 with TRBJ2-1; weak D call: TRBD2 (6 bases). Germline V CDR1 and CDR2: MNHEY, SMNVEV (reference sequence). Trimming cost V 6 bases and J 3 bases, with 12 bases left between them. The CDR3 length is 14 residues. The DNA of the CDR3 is TGTGCCAGCAGCGGAGGGCGAGGCTACAATGAGCAGTTCTTC. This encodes CASSGGRGYNEQFF.

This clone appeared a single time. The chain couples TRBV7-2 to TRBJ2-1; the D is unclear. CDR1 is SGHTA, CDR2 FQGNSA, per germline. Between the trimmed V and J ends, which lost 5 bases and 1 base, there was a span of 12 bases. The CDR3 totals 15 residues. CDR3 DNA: TGTGCCAGCAGCCCCCGGAGAAATTCCTACAATGAGCAGTTCTTC. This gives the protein CASSPRRNSYNEQFF.

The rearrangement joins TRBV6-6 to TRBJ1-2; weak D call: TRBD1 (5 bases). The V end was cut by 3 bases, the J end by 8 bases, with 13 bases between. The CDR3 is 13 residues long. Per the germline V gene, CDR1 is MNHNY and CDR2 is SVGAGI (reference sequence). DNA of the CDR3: TGTGCCAGCAGTTATTCAGGGACGGAGGGCTACACCTTC. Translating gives CASSYSGTEGYTF.

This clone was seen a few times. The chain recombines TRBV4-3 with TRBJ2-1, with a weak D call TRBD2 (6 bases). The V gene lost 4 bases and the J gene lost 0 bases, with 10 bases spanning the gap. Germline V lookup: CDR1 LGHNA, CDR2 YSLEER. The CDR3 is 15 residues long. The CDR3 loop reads CASSRGVSSYNEQFF. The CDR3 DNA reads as TGCGCCAGCAGCCGCGGGGTTAGCTCCTACAATGAGCAGTTCTTC.

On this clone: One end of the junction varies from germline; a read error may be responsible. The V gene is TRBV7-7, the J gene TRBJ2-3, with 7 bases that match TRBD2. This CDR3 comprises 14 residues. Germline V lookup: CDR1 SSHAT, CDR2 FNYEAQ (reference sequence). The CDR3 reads CASSLGVAGDTQYF. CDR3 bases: TGTGCTAGCAGCCTCGGAGTAGCGGGAGATACGCAGTATTTT.